What follows are 27 T cell receptor beta chains derived from one specimen sequenced in a study of T cell repertoires in cytomegalovirus infection. Their specific antigens are unknown. TCRdb fed the reads into MiXCR, producing one record per CDR3 protein. The repertoire holds some 110,000 distinct CDR3 sequences, about 9.5% seen once, with 31% in the top ten. The material sequenced was PBMCs, sequenced either directly or after in vitro stimulation (not recorded which). These receptors were collected from a human donor in good health (CMV status not recorded). Some clones in this sample may be carry-over from other donors' samples.

This sequence joins TRBV4-1 and TRBJ1-1, with D hard to call. This CDR3 comprises 13 residues. Deletions cut 3 bases from V and 0 bases from J, with 5 bases between. CDR1 is MGHRA and CDR2 is YSYEKL in the germline V gene. The CDR3 DNA is TGCGCCAGCAGCCAGGGAGTGAACACTGAAGCTTTCTTT. Its protein is CASSQGVNTEAFF.

The chain links TRBV10-2 to TRBJ2-7, with TRBD2 identical over 9 bases. The junction had 7 bases not matched to a gene; V was cut back by 8 bases and J by 2 bases. Germline CDR1 is WSHSY and CDR2 is SAAADI. There are 14 residues in the CDR3. Here the CDR3 DNA reads TGCGCCAGCGCCCTGCGGGAGGGTACCTACGAGCAGTACGTC. Amino acid sequence: CASALREGTYEQYV.

This clonotype was recorded many times. The J gene is TRBJ2-7, the V gene TRBV7-8; 7 nucleotides line up with TRBD2. Germline V gives CDR1 SGHVS, CDR2 FQNEAQ. Trimming removed 0 bases from V and 6 bases from J; junction bases left unmatched: 5. The CDR3 extends over 14 amino acids. DNA for the CDR3: TGTGCCAGCAGCTTAGCGGCGGGAGTGGTCGAGCAGTACGTC. It yields the protein CASSLAAGVVEQYV.

V and J are TRBV20-1 and TRBJ2-7, with 7 bases identical to TRBD1. The V segment lost 5 bases and the J segment 3 bases; nucleotides outside the gene matches: 1. Germline V lookup: CDR1 DFQATT, CDR2 SNEGSKA (reference sequence). The CDR3 spans 11 residues. CDR3 residues: CSAGTDYEQYV. For the CDR3, the DNA is TGCAGTGCTGGGACAGACTACGAGCAGTACGTC.

This clonotype was observed many times. The chain employs TRBV5-4 and TRBJ2-3; D tentatively reads TRBD1 or TRBD2 (5 bases each). The CDR3 runs 15 residues. Deletions cut 7 bases from V and 2 bases from J, with 17 bases between. Germline V lookup: CDR1 SGHNT, CDR2 YYREEE (reference sequence). The CDR3 DNA reads as TGTGCCAGCGGGGACCCGGAAATATTCACAGATACGCAGTATTTT. Translated, it gives CASGDPEIFTDTQYF. The complete variable domain, with remaining parts taken from reference TRBV5-4 and TRBJ2-3, reads ETGVTQSPTHLIKTRGQQVTLRCSSQSGHNTVSWYQQALGQGPQFIFQYYREEENGRGNFPPRFSGLQFPNYSSELNVNALELDDSALYLCASGDPEIFTDTQYFGPGTRLTVL.

This clonotype came up a few times. The chain has TRBV9 and TRBJ1-1, with D tentatively TRBD1 (6 bases). From germline, CDR1 is SGDLS and CDR2 YYNGEE. V shed 0 bases and J shed 3 bases, with 12 bases lying between them. CDR3 length: 15 amino acids. The chain's CDR3 is CASSVGADRDTEAFF. The CDR3 region has the DNA TGTGCCAGCAGCGTAGGTGCGGACAGAGACACTGAAGCTTTCTTT.

The chain recombines TRBV12-5 with TRBJ2-2; D assignment may be TRBD1 or TRBD2 (5 bases each). This CDR3 contains 13 residues. From germline, CDR1 is LGHNT and CDR2 FRNRAP. Trimming took 5 bases from V and 5 from J, leaving 9 bases between them. The CDR3 loop is CASGLGTTGELFF. CDR3 coding DNA: TGTGCTAGTGGTCTAGGGACGACCGGGGAGCTGTTTTTT. Full variable domain (missing parts from reference TRBV12-5 and TRBJ2-2): DARVTQTPRHKVTEMGQEVTMRCQPILGHNTVFWYRQTMMQGLELLAYFRNRAPLDDSGMPKDRFSAEMPDATLATLKIQPSEPRDSAVYFCASGLGTTGELFFGEGSRLTVL.

A few counts support this clonotype. V usage is TRBV27 and J usage is TRBJ2-3, with 7 positions matching TRBD2. This CDR3 contains 17 residues. The V and J ends lost 5 bases and 1 base, in that order; junction bases with no gene match: 12. The V gene's germline CDR1 is MNHEY and CDR2 SMNVEV (reference sequence). CDR3 DNA sequence: TGTGCCAGCAGTAACTCGGGCGGGAGAGGGGGCACAGATACGCAGTATTTT. Its protein is CASSNSGGRGGTDTQYF.

The chain uses TRBV27 and TRBJ2-2; TRBD2 agrees at 12 bases. Germline values: CDR1 MNHEY, CDR2 SMNVEV (reference sequence). V was pared by 5 bases and J by 3 bases, with 10 bases of the junction left unmatched. The CDR3 runs 18 residues. Here the CDR3 DNA reads TGTGCCAGCAGTCCCCCTAAGCTAGCGGGAGGGGACACCGGGGAGCTGTTTTTT. This gives the protein CASSPPKLAGGDTGELFF.

Details on this clonotype: This may be a read error: a much more frequent sequence differs by one nucleotide. The chain links TRBV28 to TRBJ1-2; a weak D match, TRBD1 (6 bases). Germline V CDR1 and CDR2: MDHEN, SYDVKM. The CDR3 totals 14 residues. DNA of the CDR3: TGTGCCAGCATCCAAGGGGACACTAACTATGACTACACCTTC. Translation gives CASIQGDTNYDYTF.

Many counts were recorded for this clonotype. The rearrangement links TRBV25-1 to TRBJ2-2; no firm D call. Germline-derived CDR1 and CDR2 are MGHDK and SYGVNS. This CDR3 contains 13 residues. V was pared by 8 bases and J by 1 base, with 8 bases between. As DNA, the CDR3 is TGTGCCAGCGCCCCCCGGAACACCGGGGAGCTGTTTTTT. This sequence encodes CASAPRNTGELFF.

This clonotype was seen ten or more times. The chain uses TRBV12-3 or TRBV12-4 and TRBJ2-5; the match to TRBD2 covers 8 bases. V trimming: 5 bases; J trimming: 5 bases; junction bases outside the gene matches: 7. CDR3 size: 14 residues. The CDR3 here is CASSSSGGRETQYF. CDR3 sequence (DNA): TGTGCCAGCAGTAGCAGCGGGGGCCGGGAGACCCAGTACTTC.

The V and J genes are TRBV4-1 and TRBJ2-7; perhaps TRBD2 as D (6 bases). The V and J ends lost 4 bases and 6 bases respectively, with 19 bases between them. The CDR3 extends over 15 amino acids. The germline V gene has CDR1 MGHRA and CDR2 YSYEKL. The CDR3 DNA reads as TGCGCCAGCAGCCCACTGACGGCGGGGTTTAGCGAGCAGTACGTC. Translating it yields CASSPLTAGFSEQYV.

This chain connects TRBV19 to TRBJ2-2; TRBD2 matches 7 bases. The CDR3 runs 17 residues. Germline CDR1 reads LNHDA; CDR2 reads SQIVND (reference sequence). J lost 0 bases, V lost 2 bases, and 6 bases had no gene match. The CDR3 coding sequence is TGTGCCAGTAGTATAAAGGCGGCGGGAGCGAACACCGGGGAGCTGTTTTTT. Translated, it gives CASSIKAAGANTGELFF.

This clonotype showed up just a few times. The chain uses TRBV19 and TRBJ2-1, with TRBD2 matching over 13 bases. CDR3 length: 16 amino acids. Per germline, CDR1 LNHDA and CDR2 SQIVND (reference sequence). After removal of 5 bases from V and 8 bases from J, the junction contained 9 bases not matched to a gene. CDR3 in amino acids: CASSPGLAGVRYEQFF. Written as DNA, the CDR3 is TGTGCCAGTAGTCCCGGACTAGCGGGAGTGAGGTATGAGCAGTTCTTC.

In its sample, this clonotype was seen many times. The chain combines TRBV7-9 with TRBJ1-2; D is uncertain. Germline V gene lookup returns CDR1 SEHNR and CDR2 FQNEAQ (reference sequence). The CDR3 is 11 amino acids. Deletions cut 5 bases from V and 8 bases from J, with 9 bases between. CDR3 coding DNA: TGTGCCAGCAGCACGGGAGACGGCTACACCTTC. Amino acid sequence: CASSTGDGYTF.

The sample holds many counts of this clonotype. The chain carries TRBV12-3 or TRBV12-4 and TRBJ1-5; TRBD1 matches 7 bases. This CDR3 has 14 amino acids. V lost 5 bases to trimming and J lost 5 bases; unmatched junction nucleotides: 6. The DNA for the CDR3 is TGTGCCAGCAGTCGCGGGACAGACTATCAGCCCCAGCATTTT. Its translation: CASSRGTDYQPQHF.

This clonotype was recorded many times. The chain links TRBV4-2 to TRBJ1-4; D unclear. V was pared by 0 bases and J by 8 bases, with 10 bases between. The CDR3 is 14 residues long. Germline CDR1 reads LGHNA; CDR2 reads YNFKEQ. The chain's CDR3 is CASSQERTGEKLFF. The CDR3 DNA reads as TGTGCCAGCAGCCAAGAGCGGACGGGAGAAAAACTGTTTTTT.

The V and J genes are TRBV27 and TRBJ2-5; possible D gene TRBD2, 5 bases. V was trimmed by 6 bases and J by 5 bases, leaving 16 bases between them. Germline V gene lookup returns CDR1 MNHEY and CDR2 SMNVEV (reference sequence). This CDR3 spans 14 amino acids. CDR3 amino acids: CASSYRRSVETQYF. CDR3 in DNA: TGTGCCAGCAGCTACCGGAGGTCCGTCGAGACCCAGTACTTC.

This clonotype was seen many times. V and J are TRBV6-2 or TRBV6-3 and TRBJ2-3, with D possibly TRBD2 on 5 matching bases. The CDR3 has 16 residues. V lost 7 bases and J 0 bases, leaving 17 bases between the germline ends. Germline V gene lookup returns CDR1 MNHEY and CDR2 SVGEGT. CDR3 coding DNA: TGTGCCAGCACCCCCCTTTGGAGGTCTAGCACAGATACGCAGTATTTT. It specifies CASTPLWRSSTDTQYF.

The chain employs TRBV3-1 and TRBJ2-2; 8 nucleotides line up with TRBD1. This CDR3 is 18 amino acids long. Germline V lookup: CDR1 LGHDT, CDR2 YNNKEL (reference sequence). Germline trimming cut 4 bases from V and 2 bases from J; bases unmatched to any gene: 12. The CDR3 region has the DNA TGTGCCAGCAGCCCGAGACCGGGACAGGCCGAAAACACCGGGGAGCTGTTTTTT. Translation gives CASSPRPGQAENTGELFF.

This clonotype showed up many times. V is TRBV7-2 and J is TRBJ2-1; D possibly uses TRBD1 or TRBD2 (5 bases each). Germline assignment: CDR1 SGHTA and CDR2 FQGNSA. The CDR3 extends over 15 amino acids. The V and J ends lost 5 bases and 2 bases respectively, with 13 bases between them. The CDR3 DNA follows: TGTGCCAGCAGCACTGGGACCGGCACCTACAATGAGCAGTTCTTC. It encodes CASSTGTGTYNEQFF.

This clonotype was seen many times. The chain couples TRBV12-3 or TRBV12-4 to TRBJ2-1; possibly TRBD1 for D (7 bases). V lost 3 bases, J lost 13 bases, and 16 bases lay in between. The length of the CDR3 is 13 residues. The CDR3 here is CASSFLEGADQFF. CDR3 sequence (DNA): TGTGCCAGCAGTTTTTTGGAGGGGGCAGATCAGTTCTTC.

This chain uses TRBV20-1 with TRBJ2-3; the match to TRBD2 covers 10 bases. V was pared by 3 bases and J by 1 base, with 1 base of the junction left unmatched. CDR3 length: 14 residues. Germline CDR1 and CDR2: DFQATT and SNEGSKA (reference sequence). For the CDR3, the DNA is TGCAGTGCTAGGCTAGCGGGAGGCACAGATACGCAGTATTTT. Its translation: CSARLAGGTDTQYF.

This clonotype has a count of ten or more. The chain combines TRBV6-5 with TRBJ2-7; D remains unclear. V lost 3 bases, J lost 5 bases, and 8 bases lay in between. Germline V gene sequence: CDR1 MNHEY, CDR2 SVGAGI. The CDR3 is 12 residues long. CDR3 DNA: TGTGCCAGCAGTTATTATTGCCACGAGCAGTACGTC. It codes for CASSYYCHEQYV.

This clonotype was recorded a few times. The rearrangement uses TRBV12-3 or TRBV12-4 and TRBJ1-1; D might be TRBD1 (5 bases). Trimming cost V 6 bases and J 0 bases, with 8 bases left between them. The CDR3 is 13 residues long. The CDR3 is CASRGTMNTEAFF. CDR3 coding DNA: TGTGCCAGCAGGGGGACGATGAACACTGAAGCTTTCTTT.

The sample holds many counts of this clonotype. The rearrangement uses TRBV7-6 and TRBJ2-1, with 11 nucleotides matching TRBD2. In germline, CDR1 is SGHVS, CDR2 FNYEAQ. CDR3 length equals 16 residues. After removal of 4 bases from V and 7 bases from J, the junction contained 9 bases not matched to a gene. The CDR3: CASSYDSGRAGNEQFF. DNA for the CDR3: TGTGCCAGCAGCTACGATAGCGGGAGGGCCGGGAATGAGCAGTTCTTC.